The 19 T cell receptor beta chains in this list originate from one sample, sequenced in a study of blood T cell repertoires in COVID-19. Data came from immunoSEQ multiplex PCR; TCRdb stores just in-frame clones and leaves some out. The sample contains about 190,000 clones, roughly four fifths of which appear only once. The specimen was peripheral blood. Receptor source: a woman aged 50 to 60 with acute or convalescent COVID-19.

This sequence joins TRBV15 and TRBJ2-3; 11 bases align to TRBD2. Trimming took 0 bases from V and 4 from J; bases not matched to a gene: 3. CDR1 is LNHNV and CDR2 is YYDKDF in the germline V gene (reference sequence). The CDR3 length is 16 residues. CDR3 sequence (DNA): TGTGCCACCAGCAGAGATAGCGGGAGGGCCGCAGATACGCAGTATTTT. It is translated as CATSRDSGRAADTQYF.

The chain combines TRBV19 with TRBJ1-2, with a tentative D call TRBD1 (5 bases). Germline-derived CDR1 and CDR2 are LNHDA and SQIVND (reference sequence). The CDR3 loop spans 13 amino acids. V lost 5 bases and J 1 base, leaving 8 bases between the germline ends. CDR3 in amino acids: CASSRDSNYGYTF. In DNA form, the CDR3 reads TGTGCCAGTAGTCGAGACAGTAACTATGGCTACACCTTC.

Written as DNA, the CDR3 is TGTGCCAGCAGCTTAGTAGGGACTGGCACAGATACGCAGTATTTT. Encoded protein: CASSLVGTGTDTQYF. This chain uses TRBV7-8 with TRBJ2-3; maybe TRBD2 (6 bases). Per the germline V gene, CDR1 is SGHVS and CDR2 is FQNEAQ. The V gene lost 1 base and the J gene lost 1 base, with 9 bases spanning the gap. This CDR3 region has 15 residues.

The CDR3 DNA is TGTGCCAGTGCCGAGGCACGGGATCAGCCCCAGCATTTT. It yields the protein CASAEARDQPQHF. This chain connects TRBV19 to TRBJ1-5, with no clear D. Germline V gives CDR1 LNHDA, CDR2 SQIVND (reference sequence). The V gene lost 8 bases and the J gene lost 5 bases, with 13 bases spanning the gap. This CDR3 spans 13 amino acids.

The CDR3 bases are TGTGCCAGCACCATGGCAGGGATCTATAATTCACCCCTCCACTTT. This codes for CASTMAGIYNSPLHF. This sequence joins TRBV6-6 and TRBJ1-6, with D perhaps matching TRBD1 (5 bases). CDR1 and CDR2 (germline): MNHNY, SVGAGI (reference sequence). The CDR3 has 15 amino acids. The ends were cut back, 7 bases at V and 3 bases at J, with 13 bases in the middle.

The rearrangement uses TRBV28 and TRBJ1-4; TRBD1 matches at 7 bases. The J segment lost 11 bases and the V segment lost 2 bases, leaving 8 bases of the junction unmatched. The CDR3 spans 14 residues. Germline values: CDR1 MDHEN, CDR2 SYDVKM. CDR3 region: CASSLRQGSGKLFF. The CDR3, as DNA: TGTGCCAGCAGTTTAAGACAGGGTAGTGGGAAACTGTTTTTT.

As concerns this clone: In the same sample, other DNA sequences code for this CDR3. This sequence joins TRBV2 and TRBJ1-4, with TRBD1 matching over 8 bases. The length of the CDR3 is 14 residues. V lost 4 bases, J lost 8 bases, and 6 bases stayed unmatched. The germline V gene has CDR1 SNHLY and CDR2 FYNNEI. This CDR3 reads CASSAGTGGEKLFF. The CDR3 DNA reads as TGTGCCAGCAGTGCCGGGACAGGAGGGGAAAAACTGTTTTTT.

This sequence joins TRBV30 and TRBJ2-3; the match to TRBD2 covers 9 bases. V lost 0 bases and J lost 7; bases outside the gene matches: 5. This CDR3 spans 14 amino acids. Germline assignment: CDR1 GTSNPN and CDR2 SVGIG (reference sequence). The DNA for the CDR3 is TGTGCCTGGAGTGTTCTGGCGGGGGGGTATACGCAGTATTTT. Residues: CAWSVLAGGYTQYF.

The chain has TRBV29-1 and TRBJ2-1, with D perhaps TRBD1 (6 bases). Germline CDR1 reads SQVTM; CDR2 reads ANQGSEA. The V gene lost 7 bases and the J gene lost 0 bases, with 10 bases spanning the gap. This CDR3 contains 13 residues. In DNA form, the CDR3 reads TGCAGCGCCAAGGGGGACTCCTACAATGAGCAGTTCTTC. Amino acids: CSAKGDSYNEQFF.

The chain joins TRBV14 to TRBJ2-1; 7 bases are a match to TRBD1. Losses at the gene ends were 3 bases for V and 6 bases for J; bases not matched to a gene: 2. CDR1 SGHDN and CDR2 FVKESK come from the germline V gene. CDR3 length equals 13 residues. The CDR3 bases are TGTGCCAGCAGCCAGGACAGGTCCAATGAGCAGTTCTTC. Translated: CASSQDRSNEQFF.

The J gene is TRBJ1-1, the V gene TRBV7-2, with D possibly being TRBD1 (6 bases). The ends were cut back, 5 bases at V and 1 base at J, with 11 bases in the middle. The CDR3 sequence is 14 residues long. Germline assignment: CDR1 SGHTA and CDR2 FQGNSA. DNA for the CDR3: TGTGCCAGCAGCCCGACCAGGGGGAACACTGAAGCTTTCTTT. It specifies CASSPTRGNTEAFF.

The chain couples TRBV10-1 to TRBJ2-4, with 16 bases identical to TRBD2. CDR1 is WNHNN and CDR2 is SYGVQD in the germline V gene (reference sequence). This CDR3 contains 20 residues. V trimming: 10 bases; J trimming: 2 bases; junction bases outside the gene matches: 17. CDR3 protein: CATTYGPGLAGGGTKNIQYF. The CDR3 coding sequence is TGCGCCACCACCTACGGACCGGGACTAGCGGGAGGGGGGACCAAAAACATTCAGTACTTC.

In its sample, this clone was seen a few times. The gene calls are TRBV5-1 and TRBJ1-5; 9 nucleotides align to TRBD1. CDR1 and CDR2 from the germline V gene are SGHRS and YFSETQ. J was trimmed by 0 bases and V by 6 bases; bases with no gene match: 10. The CDR3 extends over 17 amino acids. CDR3 sequence reads: CASNPGTGPYSNQPQHF. The CDR3, as DNA: TGCGCCAGCAATCCAGGGACAGGGCCCTATAGCAATCAGCCCCAGCATTTT.

This chain connects TRBV9 to TRBJ2-6, with D hard to call. Trimming removed 1 base from V and 0 bases from J, with 17 bases in between. The CDR3 runs to 19 residues. CDR1 SGDLS and CDR2 YYNGEE come from the germline V gene. CDR3 in DNA: TGTGCCAGCAGCGTAAGTCTTTGGCAGGATCTCTCTGGGGCCAACGTCCTGACTTTC. Translation: CASSVSLWQDLSGANVLTF. The whole variable domain, filled in from reference TRBV9 and TRBJ2-6, reads DSGVTQTPKHLITATGQRVTLRCSPRSGDLSVYWYQQSLDQGLQFLIQYYNGEERAKGNILERFSAQQFPDLHSELNLSSLELGDSALYFCASSVSLWQDLSGANVLTFGAGSRLTVL.

This chain connects TRBV18 to TRBJ1-1; D unresolved. From germline, CDR1 is KGHSH and CDR2 LQKENI. V gave up 4 bases and J gave up 2 bases, with 11 bases separating them. CDR3 length: 14 amino acids. DNA of the CDR3: TGTGCCAGCTCACTGTACAACGCCAACACTGAAGCTTTCTTT. This sequence encodes CASSLYNANTEAFF. Filled out from reference TRBV18 and TRBJ1-1, the complete variable domain reads NAGVMQNPRHLVRRRGQEARLRCSPMKGHSHVYWYRQLPEEGLKFMVYLQKENIIDESGMPKERFSAEFPKEGPSILRIQQVVRGDSAAYFCASSLYNANTEAFFGQGTRLTVV.

The V and J genes are TRBV3-1 (or the pseudogene TRBV3-2) and TRBJ1-4, with TRBD1 matching over 10 bases. The CDR3 totals 16 residues. CDR1 is LGHDT, CDR2 YNNKEL, per germline (reference sequence). V lost 4 bases and J lost 4; bases outside the gene matches: 6. Written as DNA, the CDR3 is TGTGCCAGCAGCCTTAGGGACAGGGGCTATAATGAAAAACTGTTTTTT. Translating gives CASSLRDRGYNEKLFF.

The V gene is TRBV5-8, the J gene TRBJ2-5, with 7 nucleotides matching TRBD1. The junction had 6 bases not matched to a gene; V was cut back by 5 bases and J by 5 bases. Germline V gene sequence: CDR1 SGHTS, CDR2 YDEGEE. The CDR3 contains 13 residues. Here the CDR3 DNA reads TGTGCCAGCAGTCGACAGGGTCGGGAGACCCAGTACTTC. Amino acid sequence: CASSRQGRETQYF.

CDR3 DNA: TGTGCCAGCAGTTACAGAGGAGGAACGGGCACAGATACGCAGTATTTT. The encoded protein is CASSYRGGTGTDTQYF. The rearrangement uses TRBV6-5 and TRBJ2-3, with D tentatively TRBD2 (5 bases). Germline V gives CDR1 MNHEY, CDR2 SVGAGI. The CDR3 sequence is 16 residues long. V was trimmed by 2 bases and J by 1 base, leaving 13 bases between them.

The chain has TRBV18 and TRBJ1-2; 8 bases align to TRBD1. The CDR3 has 13 residues. Germline V gives CDR1 KGHSH, CDR2 LQKENI. V trimming: 3 bases; J trimming: 4 bases; junction bases outside the gene matches: 1. The CDR3: CASSPDRVYGYTF. The CDR3, as DNA: TGTGCCAGCTCACCGGACAGGGTCTATGGCTACACCTTC.